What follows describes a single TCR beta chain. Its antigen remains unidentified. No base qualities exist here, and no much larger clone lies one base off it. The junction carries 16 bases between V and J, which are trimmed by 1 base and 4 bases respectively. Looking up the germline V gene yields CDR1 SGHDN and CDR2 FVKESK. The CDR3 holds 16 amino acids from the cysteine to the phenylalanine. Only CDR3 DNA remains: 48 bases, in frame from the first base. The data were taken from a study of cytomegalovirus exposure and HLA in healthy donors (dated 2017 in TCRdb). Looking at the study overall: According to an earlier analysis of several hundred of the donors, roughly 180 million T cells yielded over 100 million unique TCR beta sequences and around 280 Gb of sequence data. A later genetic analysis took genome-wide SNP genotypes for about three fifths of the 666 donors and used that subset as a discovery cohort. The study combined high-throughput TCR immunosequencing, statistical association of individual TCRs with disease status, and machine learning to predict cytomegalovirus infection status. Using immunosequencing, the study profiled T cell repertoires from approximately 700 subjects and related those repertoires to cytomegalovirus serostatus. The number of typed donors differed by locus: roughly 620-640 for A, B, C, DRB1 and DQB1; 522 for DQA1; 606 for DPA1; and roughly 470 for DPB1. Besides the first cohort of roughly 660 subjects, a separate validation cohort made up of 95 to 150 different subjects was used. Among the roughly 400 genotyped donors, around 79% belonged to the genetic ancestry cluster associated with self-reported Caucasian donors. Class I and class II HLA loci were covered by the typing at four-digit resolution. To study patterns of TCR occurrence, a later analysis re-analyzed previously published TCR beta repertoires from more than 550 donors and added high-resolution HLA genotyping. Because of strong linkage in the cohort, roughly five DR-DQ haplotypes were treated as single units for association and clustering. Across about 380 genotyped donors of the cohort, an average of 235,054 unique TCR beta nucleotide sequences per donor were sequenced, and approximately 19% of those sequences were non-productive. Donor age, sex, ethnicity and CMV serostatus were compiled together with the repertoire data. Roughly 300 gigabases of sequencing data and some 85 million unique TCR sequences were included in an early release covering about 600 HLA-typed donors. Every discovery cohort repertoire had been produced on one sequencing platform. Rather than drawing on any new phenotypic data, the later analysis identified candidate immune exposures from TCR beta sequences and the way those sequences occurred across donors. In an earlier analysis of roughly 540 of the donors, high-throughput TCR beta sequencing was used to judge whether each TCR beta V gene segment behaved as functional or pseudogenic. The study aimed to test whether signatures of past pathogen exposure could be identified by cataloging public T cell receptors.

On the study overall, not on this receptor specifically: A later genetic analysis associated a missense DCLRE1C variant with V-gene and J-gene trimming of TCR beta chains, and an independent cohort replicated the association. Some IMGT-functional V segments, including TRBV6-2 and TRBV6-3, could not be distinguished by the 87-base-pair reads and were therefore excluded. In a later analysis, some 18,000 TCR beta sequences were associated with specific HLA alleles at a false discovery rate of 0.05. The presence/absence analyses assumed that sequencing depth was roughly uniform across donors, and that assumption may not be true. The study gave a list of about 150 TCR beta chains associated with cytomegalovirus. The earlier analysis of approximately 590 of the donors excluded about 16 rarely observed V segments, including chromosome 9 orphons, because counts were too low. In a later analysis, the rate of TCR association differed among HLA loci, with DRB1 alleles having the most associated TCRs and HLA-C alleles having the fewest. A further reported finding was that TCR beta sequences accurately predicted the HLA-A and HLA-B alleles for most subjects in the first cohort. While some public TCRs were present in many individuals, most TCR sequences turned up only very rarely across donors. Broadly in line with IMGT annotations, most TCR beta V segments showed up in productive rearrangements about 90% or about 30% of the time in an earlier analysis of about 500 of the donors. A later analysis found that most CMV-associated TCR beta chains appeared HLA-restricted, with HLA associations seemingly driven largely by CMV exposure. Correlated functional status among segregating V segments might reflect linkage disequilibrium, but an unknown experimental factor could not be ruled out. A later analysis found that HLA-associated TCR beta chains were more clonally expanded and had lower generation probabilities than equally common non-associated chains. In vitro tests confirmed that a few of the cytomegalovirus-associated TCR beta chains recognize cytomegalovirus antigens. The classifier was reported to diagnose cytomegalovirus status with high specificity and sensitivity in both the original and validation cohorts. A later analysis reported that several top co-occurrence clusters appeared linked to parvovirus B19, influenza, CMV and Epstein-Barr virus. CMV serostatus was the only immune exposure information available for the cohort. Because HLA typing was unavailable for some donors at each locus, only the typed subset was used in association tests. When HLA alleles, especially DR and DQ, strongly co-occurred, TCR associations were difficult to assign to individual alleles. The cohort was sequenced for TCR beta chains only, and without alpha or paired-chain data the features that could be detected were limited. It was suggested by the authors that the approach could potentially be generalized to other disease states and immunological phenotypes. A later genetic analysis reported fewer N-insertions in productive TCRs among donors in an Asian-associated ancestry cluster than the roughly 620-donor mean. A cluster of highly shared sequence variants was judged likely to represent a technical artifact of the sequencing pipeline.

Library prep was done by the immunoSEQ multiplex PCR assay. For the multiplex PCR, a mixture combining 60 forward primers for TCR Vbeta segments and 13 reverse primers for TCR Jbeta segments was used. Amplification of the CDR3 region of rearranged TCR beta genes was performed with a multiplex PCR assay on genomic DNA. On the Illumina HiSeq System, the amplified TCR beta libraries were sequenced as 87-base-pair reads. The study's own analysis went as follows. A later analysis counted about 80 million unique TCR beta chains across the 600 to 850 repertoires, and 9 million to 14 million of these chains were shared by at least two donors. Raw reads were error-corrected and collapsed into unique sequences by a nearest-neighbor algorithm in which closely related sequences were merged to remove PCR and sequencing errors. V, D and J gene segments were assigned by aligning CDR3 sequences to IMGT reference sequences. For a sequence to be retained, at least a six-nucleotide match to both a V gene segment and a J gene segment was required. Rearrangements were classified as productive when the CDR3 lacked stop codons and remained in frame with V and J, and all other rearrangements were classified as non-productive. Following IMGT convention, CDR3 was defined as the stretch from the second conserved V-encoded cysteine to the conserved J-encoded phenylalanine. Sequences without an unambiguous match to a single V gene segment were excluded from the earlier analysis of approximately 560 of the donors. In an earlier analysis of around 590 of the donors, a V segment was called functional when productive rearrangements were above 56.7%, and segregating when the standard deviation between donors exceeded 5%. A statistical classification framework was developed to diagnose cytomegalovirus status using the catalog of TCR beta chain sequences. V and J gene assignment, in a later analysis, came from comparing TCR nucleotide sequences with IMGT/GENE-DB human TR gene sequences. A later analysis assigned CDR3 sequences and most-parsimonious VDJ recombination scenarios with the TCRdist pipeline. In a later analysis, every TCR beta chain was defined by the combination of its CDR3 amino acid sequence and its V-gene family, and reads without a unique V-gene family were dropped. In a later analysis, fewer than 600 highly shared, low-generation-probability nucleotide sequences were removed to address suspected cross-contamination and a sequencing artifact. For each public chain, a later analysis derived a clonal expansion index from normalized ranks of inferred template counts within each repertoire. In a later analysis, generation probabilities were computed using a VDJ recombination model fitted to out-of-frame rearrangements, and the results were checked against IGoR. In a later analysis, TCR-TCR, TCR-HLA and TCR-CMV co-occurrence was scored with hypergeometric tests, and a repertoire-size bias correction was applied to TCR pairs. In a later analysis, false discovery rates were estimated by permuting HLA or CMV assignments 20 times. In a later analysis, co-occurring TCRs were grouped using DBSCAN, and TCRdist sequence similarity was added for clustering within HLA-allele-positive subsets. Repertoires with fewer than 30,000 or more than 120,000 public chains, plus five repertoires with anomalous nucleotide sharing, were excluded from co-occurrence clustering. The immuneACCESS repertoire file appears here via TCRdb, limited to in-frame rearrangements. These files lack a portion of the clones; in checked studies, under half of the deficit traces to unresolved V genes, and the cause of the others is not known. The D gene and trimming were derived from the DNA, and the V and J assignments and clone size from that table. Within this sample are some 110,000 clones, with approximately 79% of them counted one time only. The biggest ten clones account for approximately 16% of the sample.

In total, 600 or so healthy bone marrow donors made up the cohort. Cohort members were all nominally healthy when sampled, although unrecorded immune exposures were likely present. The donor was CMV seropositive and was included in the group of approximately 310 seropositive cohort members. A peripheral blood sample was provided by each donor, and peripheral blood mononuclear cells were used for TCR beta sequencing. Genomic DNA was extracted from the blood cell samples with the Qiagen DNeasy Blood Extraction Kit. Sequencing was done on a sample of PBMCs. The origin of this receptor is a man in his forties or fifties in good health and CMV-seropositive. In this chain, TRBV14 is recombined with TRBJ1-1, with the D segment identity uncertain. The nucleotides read TGTGCCAGCAGCCAAGGACACACGTGGTTAATCACTGAAGCTTTCTTT. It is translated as CASSQGHTWLITEAFF.